The 32 T cell receptor beta chains reported below all come from one sample, sequenced in a study of cytomegalovirus exposure and HLA in healthy donors. 13 Jbeta primers and 60 Vbeta primers were used for the PCR. Here immunoSEQ multiplex PCR was the method, and the copy in TCRdb shows in-frame clones only, minus some. The top ten clones hold approximately 3.1% of a sample with 130,000 or so clones, approximately 82% of them seen once. The source material was PBMCs. The receptor set was obtained from a woman between 18 and 29 years old in good health and CMV-seropositive.

The chain recombines TRBV27 with TRBJ1-1; 10 nucleotides match TRBD1. Trimming removed 5 bases from V and 11 bases from J; junction bases left unmatched: 8. The germline V gene encodes CDR1 MNHEY and CDR2 SMNVEV (reference sequence). This CDR3 has 13 residues. This chain's CDR3 is CASSLRQGASAFF. For the CDR3, the DNA is TGTGCCAGCAGTCTACGACAGGGGGCATCGGCTTTCTTT.

The chain links TRBV7-6 to TRBJ1-5, with D maybe TRBD1 (5 bases). V dropped 2 bases and J dropped 0 bases, with 17 bases sitting between them. Germline V gene sequence: CDR1 SGHVS, CDR2 FNYEAQ. CDR3 length: 18 amino acids. As DNA, the CDR3 is TGTGCCAGCAGCTTATATGGGGCGGGACCTTATAGCAATCAGCCCCAGCATTTT. It yields the protein CASSLYGAGPYSNQPQHF.

The J gene is TRBJ1-1, the V gene TRBV4-1; D is unclear. The germline gives CDR1 MGHRA, CDR2 YSYEKL. The ends were cut back, 1 base at V and 5 bases at J, with 5 bases in the middle. The CDR3 runs 12 residues. CDR3 sequence: CASSQAPTEAFF. CDR3 nucleotide sequence: TGCGCCAGCAGCCAAGCCCCGACTGAAGCTTTCTTT.

The chain employs TRBV30 and TRBJ1-4; 7 bases map to TRBD1. Per the germline V gene, CDR1 is GTSNPN and CDR2 is SVGIG (reference sequence). The CDR3 is 15 amino acids. The trim removed 0 bases at V and 0 bases at J, leaving 1 base unmatched. Here the CDR3 DNA reads TGTGCCTGGAGTGTCCAGGGGGCAACTAATGAAAAACTGTTTTTT. It codes for CAWSVQGATNEKLFF.

The CDR3 reads CAISATSGDTDTQYF. In nucleotides, the CDR3 is TGTGCCATCAGTGCGACTAGCGGGGACACAGATACGCAGTATTTT. The V call is TRBV10-3, the J call TRBJ2-3; 11 bases are a match to TRBD2. From germline, CDR1 is ENHRY and CDR2 SYGVKD. V lost 4 bases and J lost 2; bases outside the gene matches: 2. CDR3 length equals 15 residues.

This clone was detected once. This chain uses TRBV5-4 with TRBJ2-3, with 8 bases lining up with TRBD2. Trimming removed 2 bases from V and 5 bases from J; junction bases left unmatched: 7. This CDR3 comprises 15 residues. Germline values: CDR1 SGHNT, CDR2 YYREEE (reference sequence). The CDR3 nucleotides are TGTGCCAGCAGCTTAGGAGCGGGGGTGATAGATACGCAGTATTTT. This sequence encodes CASSLGAGVIDTQYF.

There are a few counts of this clone. V is TRBV6-1 and J is TRBJ2-2; the D is unclear. The CDR3 is 15 amino acids. The V end was cut by 2 bases, the J end by 4 bases, with 11 bases between. Germline-derived CDR1 and CDR2 are MNHNS and SASEGT. The CDR3 loop reads CASSEMELRTGELFF. The CDR3 region has the DNA TGTGCCAGCAGTGAAATGGAGCTACGCACCGGGGAGCTGTTTTTT.

The chain carries TRBV19 and TRBJ1-5; 11 nucleotides match TRBD1. Per germline, CDR1 LNHDA and CDR2 SQIVND (reference sequence). J gave up 3 bases and V 0 bases, and 10 bases lay outside the gene matches. CDR3 size: 19 residues. The CDR3: CASSIDPDRGPSSNQPQHF. The CDR3 DNA sequence: TGTGCCAGTAGTATAGACCCGGACAGGGGGCCTAGCTCCAATCAGCCCCAGCATTTT.

This CDR3 reads CASTLSGTFVNSPLHF. CDR3 bases: TGTGCCAGCACCCTCTCTGGGACTTTCGTAAATTCACCCCTCCACTTT. V and J are TRBV6-4 and TRBJ1-6; perhaps TRBD1 as D (5 bases). Germline V gene data show CDR1 as MRHNA and CDR2 as SNTAGT. The CDR3 covers 16 residues. Trimming left V 7 bases short and J 7 bases short, with 20 bases between.

This rearrangement joins TRBV6-1 to TRBJ2-2; 11 bases are a match to TRBD2. Germline-derived CDR1 and CDR2 are MNHNS and SASEGT. This CDR3 is 15 amino acids long. V lost 9 bases, J lost 6 bases, and 9 bases stayed unmatched. In nucleotides, the CDR3 is TGTGCCAGTGGTAGGCTAGCGGGGGGCCCCGGGGAGCTGTTTTTT. Its protein product is CASGRLAGGPGELFF.

The chain has TRBV6-6 and TRBJ1-1, with a possible D match to TRBD1 (5 bases). The CDR3 runs 15 residues. V was clipped by 0 bases and J by 3 bases, with 11 bases between them. The V gene's germline CDR1 is MNHNY and CDR2 SVGAGI (reference sequence). This CDR3 reads CASSYSKEGDTEAFF. The CDR3 DNA is TGTGCCAGCAGTTACTCGAAGGAAGGGGACACTGAAGCTTTCTTT.

This clone has more than one count but fewer than ten. The V gene is TRBV7-8, the J gene TRBJ2-7; 8 bases agree with TRBD2. The CDR3 spans 15 residues. V was clipped by 0 bases and J by 2 bases; unmatched bases: 3. From germline, CDR1 is SGHVS and CDR2 FQNEAQ. This CDR3 reads CASSLAGTRTYEQYF. The CDR3 DNA reads TGTGCCAGCAGCTTAGCGGGGACTAGGACCTACGAGCAGTACTTC. Variable domain in full (rest from reference TRBV7-8 and TRBJ2-7): GAGVSQSPRYKVAKRGQDVALRCDPISGHVSLFWYQQALGQGPEFLTYFQNEAQLDKSGLPSDRFFAERPEGSVSTLKIQRTQQEDSAVYLCASSLAGTRTYEQYFGPGTRLTVT.

The V and J genes are TRBV11-2 and TRBJ2-7, with 8 bases identical to TRBD1. CDR1 and CDR2 (germline): SGHAT, FQNNGV. V gave up 5 bases and J gave up 1 base; unmatched junction bases: 4. This CDR3 contains 14 residues. DNA of the CDR3: TGTGCCAGCAGCCCAGGACAGGGTTCCTACGAGCAGTACTTC. This gives the protein CASSPGQGSYEQYF.

This chain links TRBV5-5 with TRBJ2-3; tentative D call: TRBD1 (6 bases). Germline V CDR1 and CDR2: SGHKS, YYEKEE (reference sequence). The V end was cut by 0 bases, the J end by 0 bases, with 11 bases between. This CDR3 contains 16 residues. CDR3 amino acids: CASSLGGGLSTDTQYF. The CDR3 nucleotides are TGTGCCAGCAGCTTGGGTGGGGGCCTTAGCACAGATACGCAGTATTTT.

The chain combines TRBV27 with TRBJ1-5, with 7 bases lining up with TRBD1. Germline V gene lookup returns CDR1 MNHEY and CDR2 SMNVEV (reference sequence). V dropped 5 bases and J dropped 5; count of bases not matched to a gene: 3. The CDR3 is 13 residues long. Here the CDR3 DNA reads TGTGCCAGCAGTGACCAGGGGGATCAGCCCCAGCATTTT. Translated, it gives CASSDQGDQPQHF.

The rearrangement uses TRBV11-2 and TRBJ2-2; a possible D gene is TRBD2 (6 bases). CDR1 and CDR2 (germline): SGHAT, FQNNGV. The CDR3 covers 15 residues. V lost 4 bases and J lost 6, with 15 bases in between. CDR3 in amino acids: CASSSWQGEAGELFF. The CDR3 DNA reads as TGTGCCAGCAGCTCCTGGCAAGGGGAGGCCGGGGAGCTGTTTTTT.

This chain links TRBV6-1 with TRBJ2-7, with 9 bases aligning to TRBD1. The V gene's germline CDR1 is MNHNS and CDR2 SASEGT. J was trimmed by 5 bases and V by 2 bases; bases with no gene match: 4. This CDR3 has 14 amino acids. The CDR3 DNA sequence: TGTGCCAGCAGTGAATGGGACAGGGCGAACGAGCAGTACTTC. Its protein product is CASSEWDRANEQYF.

V gene TRBV6-5 combines with J gene TRBJ1-5; unclear D gene. V lost 2 bases to trimming and J lost 1 base, with 6 bases between them. This CDR3 has 14 amino acids. The germline V gene has CDR1 MNHEY and CDR2 SVGAGI. CDR3 sequence: CASSYMGSNQPQHF. The CDR3 DNA reads as TGTGCCAGCAGTTACATGGGCAGCAATCAGCCCCAGCATTTT.

This sequence joins TRBV4-1 and TRBJ1-3; possible D gene TRBD1, 5 bases. Germline V lookup: CDR1 MGHRA, CDR2 YSYEKL. V was clipped by 2 bases and J by 0 bases, with 11 bases between them. The CDR3 is 16 residues long. CDR3 DNA: TGCGCCAGCAGCCAACCCTTGGGGCTCTCTGGAAACACCATATATTTT. It translates to CASSQPLGLSGNTIYF.

The V call is TRBV7-3, the J call TRBJ2-1; D perhaps matches TRBD2 (5 bases). The CDR3 is 12 amino acids. Trimming pared 5 bases from V and 9 bases from J, leaving 11 bases between. Germline V CDR1 and CDR2: SGHTA, FQGTGA. The CDR3 here is CASSPPEGEQFF. The CDR3 region has the DNA TGTGCCAGCAGCCCGCCTGAGGGTGAGCAGTTCTTC.

The chain recombines TRBV5-1 with TRBJ2-1, with TRBD2 identical over 10 bases. Germline CDR1 is SGHRS and CDR2 is YFSETQ. V was clipped by 0 bases and J by 8 bases; unmatched bases: 20. The CDR3 is 20 amino acids. The chain's CDR3 is CASSLVGSSGGLGADYEQFF. The CDR3 region has the DNA TGCGCCAGCAGCTTGGTAGGGTCTAGCGGGGGTCTTGGAGCTGATTATGAGCAGTTCTTC.

The chain joins TRBV7-9 to TRBJ2-1, with TRBD2 matching 11 bases. CDR1 is SEHNR and CDR2 is FQNEAQ in the germline V gene (reference sequence). The CDR3 has 16 residues. Trimming cost V 8 bases and J 0 bases; bases outside gene matches: 6. CDR3 residues: CASSRTSGFSYNEQFF. As DNA, the CDR3 is TGTGCCAGCTCGAGGACTAGCGGGTTCTCCTACAATGAGCAGTTCTTC. The full variable domain, completed using reference TRBV7-9 and TRBJ2-1, is DTGVSQNPRHKITKRGQNVTFRCDPISEHNRLYWYRQTLGQGPEFLTYFQNEAQLEKSRLLSDRFSAERPKGSFSTLEIQRTEQGDSAMYLCASSRTSGFSYNEQFFGPGTRLTVL.

V is TRBV5-6 and J is TRBJ2-3; TRBD2 agrees at 7 bases. Trimming took 1 base from V and 2 from J; bases not matched to a gene: 7. Per germline, CDR1 SGHDT and CDR2 YYEEEE. The CDR3 runs 16 residues. CDR3 protein: CASSLLSLAATDTQYF. The CDR3 DNA reads TGTGCCAGCAGCTTGCTAAGTCTAGCGGCCACAGATACGCAGTATTTT.

The chain is built from TRBV12-5 and TRBJ1-6; a possible D gene is TRBD1 (6 bases). The CDR3 covers 15 residues. V was pared by 1 base and J by 4 bases, with 8 bases between. The germline V gene has CDR1 LGHNT and CDR2 FRNRAP. The CDR3 region is CASGLAGQYNSPLHF. DNA for the CDR3: TGTGCTAGTGGTTTGGCCGGACAGTATAATTCACCCCTCCACTTT. The full variable domain, rest sourced from reference TRBV12-5 and TRBJ1-6, is DARVTQTPRHKVTEMGQEVTMRCQPILGHNTVFWYRQTMMQGLELLAYFRNRAPLDDSGMPKDRFSAEMPDATLATLKIQPSEPRDSAVYFCASGLAGQYNSPLHFGNGTRLTVT.

The table lists this clone with a count of one. The genes are TRBV7-6 and TRBJ2-5; 7 bases line up with TRBD2. CDR3 size: 15 residues. Losses at the gene ends were 5 bases for V and 5 bases for J; bases not matched to a gene: 11. Looked up from germline, CDR1 is SGHVS and CDR2 is FNYEAQ. The CDR3 DNA is TGTGCCAGCAGCCCCTTGCCGGGGGGTTGGGAGACCCAGTACTTC. This translates into CASSPLPGGWETQYF.

CDR3: CARTSGYEQYF. In nucleotides, the CDR3 is TGCGCCAGGACTAGCGGATACGAGCAGTACTTC. This chain uses TRBV10-2 with TRBJ2-7; the match to TRBD2 covers 9 bases. The V segment lost 9 bases and the J segment 4 bases; nucleotides outside the gene matches: 1. There are 11 residues in the CDR3. Germline lookup yields CDR1 WSHSY and CDR2 SAAADI.

The chain couples TRBV5-1 to TRBJ2-5, with a weak D call TRBD2 (5 bases). Trimming left V 5 bases short and J 0 bases short, with 8 bases between. The CDR3 covers 13 residues. CDR1 and CDR2 (germline): SGHRS, YFSETQ. Here the CDR3 DNA reads TGCGCCAGCAGAGAGGGCAACCAAGAGACCCAGTACTTC. Translating gives CASREGNQETQYF.

The chain carries TRBV6-1 and TRBJ2-5, with TRBD2 as a possible D gene (5 bases). Trimming took off 3 bases at V and 5 bases at J, with 10 bases between the two ends. Germline values: CDR1 MNHNS, CDR2 SASEGT. The CDR3 has 13 amino acids. The CDR3 DNA reads as TGTGCCAGCAGTGACTGGGGAGACGAGACCCAGTACTTC. Its protein is CASSDWGDETQYF.

The V and J genes are TRBV5-4 and TRBJ1-1; 7 positions match TRBD1. The CDR3 is 13 residues long. CDR1 SGHNT and CDR2 YYREEE come from the germline V gene (reference sequence). The J segment lost 7 bases and the V segment lost 1 base, leaving 4 bases of the junction unmatched. This CDR3 reads CASSLPGQREAFF. Here the CDR3 DNA reads TGTGCCAGCAGCTTGCCGGGACAGCGTGAAGCTTTCTTT.

This sequence joins TRBV27 and TRBJ2-3, with 7 bases fitting TRBD2. In germline, CDR1 is MNHEY, CDR2 SMNVEV (reference sequence). V was clipped by 5 bases and J by 2 bases; unmatched bases: 13. There are 17 residues in the CDR3. The CDR3 sequence is CASSLLRDYQSTDTQYF. The CDR3 DNA reads TGTGCCAGCAGTCTACTACGGGACTACCAATCCACAGATACGCAGTATTTT.

The chain joins TRBV7-9 to TRBJ2-5; tentative D call: TRBD2 (5 bases). The CDR3 spans 14 residues. V lost 1 base and J 5 bases, leaving 11 bases between the germline ends. CDR1 is SEHNR, CDR2 FQNEAQ, per germline (reference sequence). The CDR3 sequence is CASSLGGSAETQYF. CDR3 in DNA: TGTGCCAGCAGCTTAGGTGGGAGTGCGGAGACCCAGTACTTC.

The chain carries TRBV7-9 and TRBJ2-2, with TRBD1 matching over 7 bases. In germline, CDR1 is SEHNR, CDR2 FQNEAQ (reference sequence). The CDR3 length is 15 residues. Trimming took 4 bases from V and 0 from J; bases not matched to a gene: 2. CDR3 in amino acids: CASSWGTANTGELFF. CDR3 nucleotides: TGTGCCAGCAGCTGGGGGACAGCGAACACCGGGGAGCTGTTTTTT.